A selection of T cell receptor beta chains follows, all from one sample in a study of identical twins. Each CDR3 protein gets one entry after TCRdb re-called the 5' RACE reads with MiXCR. The sample consists of some 500,000 distinct CDR3 sequences, around 15% of them appearing once. Another study also made use of these data, one on yellow fever vaccine responses in identical twins.

Input material: CD4+ T cells sorted from blood. These receptors were taken from a woman aged 18-35 years in good health. CDR3s include the opening cysteine and the closing phenylalanine or tryptophan. D genes are given only for firm matches. Size is omitted from some rows. Given values are once, few, many or a class for expanded clones.

size	J	D	V	CDR3	DNA
few	TRBJ1-2	NA	TRBV7-2	CASSPEGVSAGYTF	TGTGCCAGCAGCCCCGAGGGGGTTTCGGCTGGCTACACCTTC
NA	TRBJ2-2	TRBD2	TRBV25-1	CASSEFPPPGLATFNTGELFF	TGTGCCAGCAGTGAATTCCCCCCTCCGGGACTAGCGACCTTCAACACCGGGGAGCTGTTTTTT
few	TRBJ2-1	TRBD2	TRBV10-1	CASSVTIAGASAFEQFF	TGCGCCAGCAGTGTGACTATTGCGGGAGCTAGTGCCTTTGAGCAGTTCTTC
many	TRBJ1-3	NA	TRBV5-5	CASSLDRAGNTIYF	TGTGCCAGCAGCTTGGACAGGGCTGGAAACACCATATATTTT
many	TRBJ2-3	NA	TRBV5-6	CASNGASSDTQYF	TGTGCCAGCAATGGGGCGAGCTCGGATACGCAGTATTTT
NA	TRBJ2-3	TRBD2	TRBV10-2	CASSPLSGGLFTQYF	TGCGCCAGCAGCCCGCTGTCGGGGGGGCTTTTTACGCAGTATTTT
many	TRBJ1-2	NA	TRBV25-1	CASSEQGYGYTF	TGTGCCAGCAGTGAACAGGGTTATGGCTACACCTTC
few	TRBJ1-3	TRBD1	TRBV3-1	CASSQEIGTGGNTIYF	TGTGCCAGCAGCCAAGAAATAGGAACAGGGGGGAACACCATATATTTT
few	TRBJ2-1	NA	TRBV5-1	CASSSFGGSSYNEQFF	TGCGCCAGCAGCTCGTTCGGAGGGAGCTCCTACAATGAGCAGTTCTTC
few	TRBJ2-1	TRBD2	TRBV10-3	CAISSGGAEQFF	TGTGCCATCTCTAGCGGGGGGGCTGAGCAGTTCTTC
NA	TRBJ1-1	NA	TRBV12-3/TRBV12-4	CASSLQGSEAFF	TGTGCCAGCAGTTTGCAGGGATCTGAAGCTTTCTTT
many	TRBJ2-1	TRBD2	TRBV7-9	CASSPPSGARSGEQFF	TGTGCCAGCAGCCCACCTAGCGGGGCGAGATCTGGTGAGCAGTTCTTC
many	TRBJ2-2	TRBD1	TRBV7-3	CASSLTGANTGELFF	TGTGCCAGCAGCCTGACAGGGGCGAACACCGGGGAGCTGTTTTTT
few	TRBJ2-7	NA	TRBV6-5	CASRYERVSYEQYF	TGTGCCAGCCGGTACGAGCGGGTTTCCTACGAGCAGTACTTC
NA	TRBJ1-5	NA	TRBV7-2	CASSLSPSQPQHF	TGTGCCAGCAGCTTATCGCCATCACAGCCCCAGCATTTT
few	TRBJ2-1	NA	TRBV7-2	CASSLGPNAYNEQFF	TGTGCCAGCAGCCTGGGACCGAATGCCTACAATGAGCAGTTCTTC
NA	TRBJ2-3	NA	TRBV18	CASSGETDTQYF	TGTGCCAGCTCGGGGGAGACAGATACGCAGTATTTT
many	TRBJ2-3	NA	TRBV12-3/TRBV12-4	CASTLAGQHTDTQYF	TGTGCCAGCACTCTGGCGGGACAGCATACAGATACGCAGTATTTT
many	TRBJ2-1	NA	TRBV28	CASTPDGPGYNEQFF	TGTGCCAGCACCCCGGACGGGCCCGGTTACAATGAGCAGTTCTTC
NA	TRBJ2-7	TRBD1	TRBV7-2	CASSLEGARYEQYF	TGTGCCAGCAGCTTAGAGGGGGCGCGTTACGAGCAGTACTTC
many	TRBJ1-4	NA	TRBV15	CATSRDRGGVGEKLFF	TGTGCCACCAGCAGAGATAGGGGAGGCGTAGGTGAAAAACTGTTTTTT
few	TRBJ2-4	TRBD2	TRBV20-1	CSAGVRREGLIYENIQYF	TGCAGTGCTGGGGTTAGGCGGGAGGGCCTGATATATGAAAACATTCAGTACTTC
few	TRBJ2-7	NA	TRBV5-1	CASSPIWGTRSYEQYF	TGCGCCAGCAGCCCTATTTGGGGGACCCGATCCTACGAGCAGTACTTC
NA	TRBJ2-4	NA	TRBV6-2/TRBV6-3	CASTKRGPERAKNIQYF	TGTGCCAGCACCAAACGGGGCCCCGAAAGGGCCAAAAACATTCAGTACTTC
NA	TRBJ1-2	NA	TRBV6-5	CASSYKRLYGYTF	TGTGCCAGCAGTTACAAAAGACTCTATGGCTACACCTTC
NA	TRBJ2-7	TRBD2	TRBV15	CATSEDRRTSGPYEQYF	TGTGCCACCAGCGAAGACAGGCGGACTAGCGGGCCTTACGAGCAGTACTTC
few	TRBJ2-4	TRBD1	TRBV7-2	CASSRRQGDLENIQYF	TGTGCCAGCAGCAGGCGACAGGGGGATTTAGAAAACATTCAGTACTTC
NA	TRBJ2-1	NA	TRBV2	CASSDGGSYNEQFF	TGTGCCAGCAGTGATGGCGGATCCTACAATGAGCAGTTCTTC